The sequence of this T cell receptor beta chain was determined in a study of vaccination and CD4 T cells after COVID-19. On the study more broadly: Post-vaccine sampling followed dose two by a median around 74 days (range 14 to 241).

An Oncomine TCR Beta short-read assay was used to sequence the DNA from cultured CD4+ T cells. In TCRdb, the PCR reads were re-called with MiXCR into one record per CDR3 protein. The sample gives over 5,500 distinct CDR3 sequences, 50% of which show up once; about 37% is in the top ten. The treatment here: 10-day PBMC culture with coronavirus spike peptide pools or control peptides (ViraFEST assay). The unexposed donor gave CD4+ T cells before the COVID-19 pandemic (2011-2018). Concerning this clonotype: Its specificity is unknown.

The clonotype was recovered from a human donor in good health. The sequencing sample was made of CD4+ T cells from blood, cultured in vitro.

The CDR3 region is CASLSPGQPQHF. In DNA form, the CDR3 reads TGTGCCAGCCTTTCGCCGGGTCAGCCCCAGCATTTT. This rearrangement joins TRBV6-1 to TRBJ1-5; D uncertain. V lost 8 bases to trimming and J lost 6 bases, with 11 bases between them. This CDR3 is 12 amino acids long. CDR1 and CDR2 from the germline V gene are MNHNS and SASEGT.